Following are 11 T cell receptor beta chains from one sample sequenced in a study of multiple sclerosis patients with progressive multifocal leukoencephalopathy. The time point: roughly 6 months of natalizumab therapy. Assay used: immunoSEQ multiplex PCR; TCRdb lists only in-frame clones, some missing. The repertoire holds tens of thousands of clones, with roughly 86% as singletons. The source was PBMCs, collected from a patient treated with natalizumab. The receptors derive from a human donor with multiple sclerosis.

This chain connects TRBV7-9 to TRBJ2-2; D remains ambiguous. The germline V gene has CDR1 SEHNR and CDR2 FQNEAQ (reference sequence). The CDR3 is 15 amino acids. V was shortened by 0 bases and J by 5 bases, with 10 bases between the two germline ends. CDR3 nucleotides: TGTGCCAGCAGCTTAGCAGGGCGCCGAACCGGGGAGCTGTTTTTT. The encoded protein is CASSLAGRRTGELFF.

The chain recombines TRBV7-2 with TRBJ1-2, with no clear D. This CDR3 contains 12 residues. Germline lookup yields CDR1 SGHTA and CDR2 FQGNSA. Trimming stripped 0 bases from V and 4 bases from J, with 3 bases between. The CDR3 coding sequence is TGTGCCAGCAGCTTAGCGGGCTATGGCTACACCTTC. As protein: CASSLAGYGYTF. The entire variable domain, with the rest obtained from reference TRBV7-2 and TRBJ1-2, is as follows: GAGVSQSPSNKVTEKGKDVELRCDPISGHTALYWYRQSLGQGLEFLIYFQGNSAPDKSGLPSDRFSAERTGGSVSTLTIQRTQQEDSAVYLCASSLAGYGYTFGSGTRLTVV.

The V and J genes are TRBV10-2 and TRBJ2-3, with D possibly matching TRBD1 (6 bases). The CDR3 is 15 residues long. V shed 1 base and J shed 1 base, with 9 bases lying between them. Germline V gene lookup returns CDR1 WSHSY and CDR2 SAAADI. The CDR3: CASSEYRTGTDTQYF. CDR3 sequence (DNA): TGCGCCAGCAGTGAGTACAGGACAGGCACAGATACGCAGTATTTT.

The V gene is TRBV9, the J gene TRBJ1-2; D remains unclear. The V and J ends lost 6 bases and 8 bases respectively, with 20 bases between them. Per the germline V gene, CDR1 is SGDLS and CDR2 is YYNGEE. The CDR3 is 14 amino acids. The CDR3 is CASMVTAQARGYTF. The CDR3 bases are TGTGCCAGCATGGTAACCGCCCAGGCCCGGGGCTACACCTTC.

The chain couples TRBV27 to TRBJ1-5; TRBD1 might be the D (5 bases). Between the trimmed V and J ends, which lost 4 bases and 0 bases, there was a span of 10 bases. The CDR3 spans 15 residues. Germline V gives CDR1 MNHEY, CDR2 SMNVEV (reference sequence). The CDR3 coding sequence is TGTGCCAGCAGTTCCGGGACCGATAGCAATCAGCCCCAGCATTTT. It translates to CASSSGTDSNQPQHF.

The chain combines TRBV7-6 with TRBJ2-7; D ambiguous. V lost 6 bases and J lost 3, with 9 bases in between. The CDR3 contains 12 residues. The germline gives CDR1 SGHVS, CDR2 FNYEAQ. Here the CDR3 reads CASRDGFYEQYF. The CDR3 DNA reads as TGTGCCAGCAGGGACGGTTTCTACGAGCAGTACTTC.

J is TRBJ2-1 and V is TRBV9; D possibly corresponds to TRBD2 (5 bases). V lost 0 bases to trimming and J lost 0 bases, with 7 bases between them. The germline CDR1 and CDR2 sequences are SGDLS and YYNGEE. There are 15 residues in the CDR3. The CDR3 DNA reads as TGTGCCAGCAGCGTAGAGGGAGACTCCTACAATGAGCAGTTCTTC. Translation gives CASSVEGDSYNEQFF.

The V call is TRBV29-1, the J call TRBJ1-1; D possibly corresponds to TRBD1 (6 bases). The CDR3 is 12 residues long. Germline assignment: CDR1 SQVTM and CDR2 ANQGSEA. Between the trimmed V and J ends, which lost 6 bases and 0 bases, there was a span of 8 bases. CDR3 sequence reads: CSVGQLNTEAFF. The CDR3 DNA follows: TGCAGCGTGGGACAACTGAACACTGAAGCTTTCTTT.

This rearrangement joins TRBV7-2 to TRBJ2-7; 7 bases map to TRBD1. The trim removed 5 bases at V and 6 bases at J, leaving 13 bases unmatched. Looked up from germline, CDR1 is SGHTA and CDR2 is FQGNSA. CDR3 length: 15 residues. This CDR3 reads CASSTVVGGNGEQYF. CDR3 sequence (DNA): TGTGCCAGCAGCACCGTAGTAGGGGGCAACGGCGAGCAGTACTTC.

The chain carries TRBV19 and TRBJ2-2; TRBD1 is a possible D gene (5 bases). The CDR3 is made up of 15 amino acids. From germline, CDR1 is LNHDA and CDR2 SQIVND (reference sequence). The ends were cut back, 7 bases at V and 1 base at J, with 13 bases in the middle. The CDR3 region is CASKGRALNTGELFF. The CDR3 DNA reads TGTGCCAGTAAGGGCAGGGCCTTGAACACCGGGGAGCTGTTTTTT.

This clone was seen once. The chain carries TRBV13 and TRBJ2-1, with D perhaps TRBD2 (6 bases). Looked up from germline, CDR1 is PRHDT and CDR2 is FYEKMQ (reference sequence). V dropped 3 bases and J dropped 10 bases, with 13 bases sitting between them. The CDR3 contains 13 residues. This chain's CDR3 is CASSFVGSGEQFF. The DNA for the CDR3 is TGTGCCAGCAGCTTCGTGGGTAGCGGCGAGCAGTTCTTC.